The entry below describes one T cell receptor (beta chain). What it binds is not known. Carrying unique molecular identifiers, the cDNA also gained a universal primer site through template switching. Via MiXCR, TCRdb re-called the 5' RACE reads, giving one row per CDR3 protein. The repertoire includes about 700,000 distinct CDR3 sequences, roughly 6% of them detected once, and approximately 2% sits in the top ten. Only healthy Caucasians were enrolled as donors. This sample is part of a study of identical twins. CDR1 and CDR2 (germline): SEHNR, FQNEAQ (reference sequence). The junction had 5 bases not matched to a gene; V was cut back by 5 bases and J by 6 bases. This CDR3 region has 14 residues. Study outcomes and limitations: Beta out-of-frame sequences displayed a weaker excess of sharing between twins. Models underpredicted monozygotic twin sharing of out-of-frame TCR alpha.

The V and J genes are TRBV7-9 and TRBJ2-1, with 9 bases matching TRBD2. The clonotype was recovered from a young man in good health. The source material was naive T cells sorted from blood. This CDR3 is CASSPRTSVNEQFF. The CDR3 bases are TGTGCCAGCAGCCCCCGGACTAGCGTCAATGAGCAGTTCTTC.